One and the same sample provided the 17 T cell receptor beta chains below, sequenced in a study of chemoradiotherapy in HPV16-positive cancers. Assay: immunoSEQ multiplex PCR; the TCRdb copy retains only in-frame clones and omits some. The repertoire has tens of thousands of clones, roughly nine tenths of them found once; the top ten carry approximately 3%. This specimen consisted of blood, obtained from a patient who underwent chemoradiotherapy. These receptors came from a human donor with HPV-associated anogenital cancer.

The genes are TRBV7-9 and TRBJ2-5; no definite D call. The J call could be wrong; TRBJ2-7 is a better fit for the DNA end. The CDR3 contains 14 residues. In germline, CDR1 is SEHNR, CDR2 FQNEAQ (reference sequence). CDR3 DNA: TGTGCCAGCAACGCCCGACATCCCCCCTACGAGCAGTACTTC. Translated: CASNARHPPYEQYF.

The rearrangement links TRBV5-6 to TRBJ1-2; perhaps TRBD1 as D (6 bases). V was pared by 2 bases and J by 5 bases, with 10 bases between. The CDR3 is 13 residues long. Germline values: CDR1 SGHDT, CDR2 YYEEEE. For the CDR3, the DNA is TGTGCCAGCAGCTTTGGGCAGGGGTATGGCTACACCTTC. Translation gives CASSFGQGYGYTF.

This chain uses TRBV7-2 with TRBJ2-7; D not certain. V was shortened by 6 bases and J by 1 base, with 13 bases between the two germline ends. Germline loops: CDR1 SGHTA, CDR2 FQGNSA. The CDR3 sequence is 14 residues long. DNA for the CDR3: TGTGCCAGCAGTTCGGTAATCGGTTCCTACGAGCAGTACTTC. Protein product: CASSSVIGSYEQYF.

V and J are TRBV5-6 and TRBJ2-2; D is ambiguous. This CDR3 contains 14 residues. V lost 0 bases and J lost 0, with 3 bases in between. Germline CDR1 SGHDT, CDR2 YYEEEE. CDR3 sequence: CASSLVPNTGELFF. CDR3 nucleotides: TGTGCCAGCAGCTTGGTACCGAACACCGGGGAGCTGTTTTTT.

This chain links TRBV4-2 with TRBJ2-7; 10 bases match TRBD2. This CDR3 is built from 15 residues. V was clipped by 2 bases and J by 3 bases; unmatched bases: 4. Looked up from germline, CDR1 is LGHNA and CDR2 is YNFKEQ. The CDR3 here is CASSQQSSGSYEQYF. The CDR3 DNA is TGTGCCAGCAGCCAACAATCTAGCGGGAGCTACGAGCAGTACTTC.

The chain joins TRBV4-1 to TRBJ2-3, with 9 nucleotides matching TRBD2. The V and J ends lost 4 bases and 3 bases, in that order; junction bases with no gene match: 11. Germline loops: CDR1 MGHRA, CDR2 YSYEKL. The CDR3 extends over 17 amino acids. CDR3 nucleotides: TGCGCCAGCAGCCTTACAAGCGCGGGAGGGCCGACAGATACGCAGTATTTT. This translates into CASSLTSAGGPTDTQYF.

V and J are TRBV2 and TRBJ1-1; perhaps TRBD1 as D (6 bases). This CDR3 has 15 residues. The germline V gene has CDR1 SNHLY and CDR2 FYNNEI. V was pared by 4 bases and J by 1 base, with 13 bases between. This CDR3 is CASSVGGTKNTEAFF. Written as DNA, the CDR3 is TGTGCCAGCAGTGTTGGGGGGACAAAGAACACTGAAGCTTTCTTT.

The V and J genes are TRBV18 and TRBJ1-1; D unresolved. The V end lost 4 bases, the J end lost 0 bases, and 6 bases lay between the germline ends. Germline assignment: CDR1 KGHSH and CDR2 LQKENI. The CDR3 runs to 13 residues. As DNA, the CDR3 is TGTGCCAGCTCACAGTTGGTGAACACTGAAGCTTTCTTT. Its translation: CASSQLVNTEAFF. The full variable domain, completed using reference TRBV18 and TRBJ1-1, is NAGVMQNPRHLVRRRGQEARLRCSPMKGHSHVYWYRQLPEEGLKFMVYLQKENIIDESGMPKERFSAEFPKEGPSILRIQQVVRGDSAAYFCASSQLVNTEAFFGQGTRLTVV.

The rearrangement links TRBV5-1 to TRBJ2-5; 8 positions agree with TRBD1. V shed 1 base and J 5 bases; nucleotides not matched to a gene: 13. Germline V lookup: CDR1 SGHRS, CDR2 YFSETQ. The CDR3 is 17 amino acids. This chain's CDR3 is CASSLQTKQGGRETQYF. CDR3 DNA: TGCGCCAGCAGCTTGCAGACGAAACAGGGGGGACGGGAGACCCAGTACTTC.

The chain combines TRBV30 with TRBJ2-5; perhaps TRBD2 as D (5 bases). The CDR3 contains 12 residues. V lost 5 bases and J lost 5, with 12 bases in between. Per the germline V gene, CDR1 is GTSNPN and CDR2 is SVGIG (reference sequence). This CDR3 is CAWEAGWETQYF. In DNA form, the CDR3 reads TGTGCCTGGGAGGCGGGCTGGGAGACCCAGTACTTC.

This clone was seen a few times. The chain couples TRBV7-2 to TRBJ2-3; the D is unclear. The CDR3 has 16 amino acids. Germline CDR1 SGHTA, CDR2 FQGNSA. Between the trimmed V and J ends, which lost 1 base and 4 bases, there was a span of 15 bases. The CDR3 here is CASSLGHRGASDTQYF. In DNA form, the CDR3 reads TGTGCCAGCAGCTTAGGGCACCGTGGTGCTTCAGATACGCAGTATTTT. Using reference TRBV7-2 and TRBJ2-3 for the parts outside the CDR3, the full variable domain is GAGVSQSPSNKVTEKGKDVELRCDPISGHTALYWYRQSLGQGLEFLIYFQGNSAPDKSGLPSDRFSAERTGGSVSTLTIQRTQQEDSAVYLCASSLGHRGASDTQYFGPGTRLTVL.

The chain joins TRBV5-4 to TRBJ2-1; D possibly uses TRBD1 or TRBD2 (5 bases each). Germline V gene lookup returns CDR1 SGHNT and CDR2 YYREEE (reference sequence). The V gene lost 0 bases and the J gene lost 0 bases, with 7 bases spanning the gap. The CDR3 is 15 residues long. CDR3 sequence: CASSLGGSSYNEQFF. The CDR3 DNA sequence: TGTGCCAGCAGCTTGGGGGGGAGCTCCTACAATGAGCAGTTCTTC.

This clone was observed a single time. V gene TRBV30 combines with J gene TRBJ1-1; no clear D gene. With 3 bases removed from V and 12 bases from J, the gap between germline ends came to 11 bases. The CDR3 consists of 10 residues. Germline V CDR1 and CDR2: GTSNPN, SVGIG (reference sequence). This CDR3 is CAWSRAGTFF. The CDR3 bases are TGTGCCTGGAGCCGGGCTGGAACTTTCTTT.

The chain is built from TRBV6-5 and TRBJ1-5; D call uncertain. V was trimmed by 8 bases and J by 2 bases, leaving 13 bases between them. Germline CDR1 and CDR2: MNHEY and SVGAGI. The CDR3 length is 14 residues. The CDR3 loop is CASGRPWGNQPQHF. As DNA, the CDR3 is TGTGCCAGCGGCCGGCCTTGGGGCAATCAGCCCCAGCATTTT.

The CDR3 is CAFRDTNSPLHF. The CDR3 DNA reads as TGTGCCTTCCGGGACACTAATTCACCCCTCCACTTT. The V call is TRBV30, the J call TRBJ1-6, with D maybe TRBD1 (6 bases). The CDR3 has 12 residues. Germline CDR1 is GTSNPN and CDR2 is SVGIG (reference sequence). V dropped 7 bases and J dropped 6 bases, with 10 bases sitting between them. The variable domain in full, completed from reference TRBV30 and TRBJ1-6, reads SQTIHQWPATLVQPVGSPLSLECTVEGTSNPNLYWYRQAAGRGLQLLFYSVGIGQISSEVPQNLSASRPQDRQFILSSKKLLLSDSGFYLCAFRDTNSPLHFGNGTRLTVT.

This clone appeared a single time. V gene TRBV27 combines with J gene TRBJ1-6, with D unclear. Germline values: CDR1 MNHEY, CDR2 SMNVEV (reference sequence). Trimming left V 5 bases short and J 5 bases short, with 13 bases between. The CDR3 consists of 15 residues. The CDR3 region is CASSRVAQNNSPLHF. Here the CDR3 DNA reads TGTGCCAGCAGTCGCGTCGCCCAGAATAATTCACCCCTCCACTTT.

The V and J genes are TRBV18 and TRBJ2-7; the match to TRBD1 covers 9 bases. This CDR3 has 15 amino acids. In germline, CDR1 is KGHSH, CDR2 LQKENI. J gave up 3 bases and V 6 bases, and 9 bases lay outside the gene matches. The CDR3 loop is CASSSGTGPYYEQYF. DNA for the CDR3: TGTGCCAGCTCCTCCGGGACAGGGCCATACTACGAGCAGTACTTC.